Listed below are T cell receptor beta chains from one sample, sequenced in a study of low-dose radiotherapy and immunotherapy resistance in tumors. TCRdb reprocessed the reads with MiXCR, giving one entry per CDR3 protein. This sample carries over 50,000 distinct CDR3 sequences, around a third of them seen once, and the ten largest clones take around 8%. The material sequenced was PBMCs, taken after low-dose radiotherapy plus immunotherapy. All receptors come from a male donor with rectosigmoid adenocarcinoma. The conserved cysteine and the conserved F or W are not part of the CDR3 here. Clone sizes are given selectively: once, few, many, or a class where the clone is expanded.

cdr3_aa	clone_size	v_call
ASSDPVGEYEQY	many	TRBV2
ASRLGTGGGYEQY	many	TRBV19
AWSSFGGSNTEAF	NA	TRBV30
ASSLQVTNNEQY	NA	TRBV5-1
ASSRGAGGYNSPLH	many	TRBV7-6
ASRGRLNQPQH	few	TRBV28
ASRGQGAPGLEQY	many	TRBV19
ASSFRLGGTDTQY	many	TRBV11-2
ASSLQVLSGGTLKIGTDTQY	many	TRBV28
ASSVTGSLATDTQY	NA	TRBV9
ASLPGGSYEQY	many	TRBV28
ASSLGGANTGELF	many	TRBV7-2
ASSLRGNTIY	many	TRBV28
ASTKTQSSYNEQF	many	TRBV19
ASSLRQGSRHEQF	NA	TRBV12-3/TRBV12-4
ASRAVARRADTQY	many	TRBV7-8
ATSDSTPKSGATGELF	NA	TRBV24-1
ASSLVGRKDTQY	NA	TRBV11-3
ASSGQPNQPQH	NA	TRBV12-3/TRBV12-4
ASSSGQSVRTEQF	many	TRBV11-1
ASRDARATDTQY	NA	TRBV5-1
ASSLPGLALAETQY	many	TRBV28
ASSLAEDTDTQY	many	TRBV5-5
ASSSGWGEGQPQH	NA	TRBV5-6
ASSYSASGSTYNEQF	NA	TRBV6-5
ASTNRGQGRGNQPQH	many	TRBV6-2/TRBV6-3
ASSPGTGLNYGYT	NA	TRBV28
ASSDLGKHGKDTEAF	many	TRBV4-1
ASSLRGFNSPLH	once	TRBV28
ATSDPARGINEQY	many	TRBV24-1